Below, 16 T cell receptor beta chains from the same sample are listed, as sequenced in a study of blood T cell repertoires in COVID-19. This table comes from immunoSEQ multiplex PCR, and its TCRdb copy is limited to in-frame clones, with some not included. The sample has some 120,000 clones, roughly four fifths seen once. The source material was peripheral blood. The source of these receptors is a man between 65 and 85 years old with active or convalescent COVID-19.

The chain links TRBV11-1 to TRBJ1-1, with D tentatively TRBD1 (5 bases). Trimming left V 4 bases short and J 6 bases short, with 12 bases between. The CDR3 has 13 residues. Per the germline V gene, CDR1 is SGHAT and CDR2 is FQDESV (reference sequence). Written as DNA, the CDR3 is TGTGCCAGCAGCTCCATGGTAGGGGCTGAAGCTTTCTTT. It yields the protein CASSSMVGAEAFF. The complete variable domain, with remaining parts taken from reference TRBV11-1 and TRBJ1-1, reads EAEVAQSPRYKITEKSQAVAFWCDPISGHATLYWYRQILGQGPELLVQFQDESVVDDSQLPKDRFSAERLKGVDSTLKIQPAELGDSAMYLCASSSMVGAEAFFGQGTRLTVV.

The chain combines TRBV19 with TRBJ1-1, with D hard to call. Germline V gives CDR1 LNHDA, CDR2 SQIVND (reference sequence). The CDR3 totals 13 residues. Trimming left V 0 bases short and J 7 bases short, with 9 bases between. CDR3 nucleotides: TGTGCCAGTAGTATAGAATTTTACAATGAAGCTTTCTTT. The encoded protein is CASSIEFYNEAFF.

The CDR3 sequence: CASSPPIGQGRYGYTF. The CDR3 DNA reads as TGTGCCAGCTCACCACCTATCGGCCAGGGGAGATATGGCTACACCTTC. The chain joins TRBV18 to TRBJ1-2, with D possibly TRBD1 on 6 matching bases. This CDR3 spans 16 amino acids. Germline assignment: CDR1 KGHSH and CDR2 LQKENI. V was cut by 0 bases and J by 5 bases, with 16 bases left in between.

This chain links TRBV30 with TRBJ2-5, with TRBD2 matching 9 bases. In germline, CDR1 is GTSNPN, CDR2 SVGIG (reference sequence). V trimming: 7 bases; J trimming: 2 bases; junction bases outside the gene matches: 5. This CDR3 has 13 residues. CDR3 in amino acids: CASKSGGQETQYF. CDR3 DNA sequence: TGTGCCTCCAAAAGCGGGGGGCAAGAGACCCAGTACTTC.

V is TRBV14 and J is TRBJ1-2; TRBD1 might be the D (5 bases). Germline V gene sequence: CDR1 SGHDN, CDR2 FVKESK. The V gene lost 4 bases and the J gene lost 5 bases, with 17 bases spanning the gap. This CDR3 has 15 amino acids. CDR3 loop: CASSRYGGPGYGYTF. The CDR3 coding sequence is TGTGCCAGCAGCCGGTACGGGGGTCCGGGGTATGGCTACACCTTC.

The rearrangement joins TRBV28 to TRBJ2-7, with D perhaps TRBD1 (6 bases). Trimming took 5 bases from V and 3 from J, leaving 14 bases between them. Germline-derived CDR1 and CDR2 are MDHEN and SYDVKM. The CDR3 totals 14 residues. The CDR3 loop is CASSPQGKNYEQYF. CDR3 sequence (DNA): TGTGCCAGCAGTCCACAGGGAAAGAACTACGAGCAGTACTTC.

The V and J genes are TRBV19 and TRBJ1-4, with D unresolved. Germline values: CDR1 LNHDA, CDR2 SQIVND (reference sequence). The CDR3 is 15 amino acids. Trimming pared 5 bases from V and 3 bases from J, leaving 13 bases between. The DNA for the CDR3 is TGTGCCAGTAGTCTAACCTCCGGTCCTAATGAAAAACTGTTTTTT. Protein: CASSLTSGPNEKLFF.

CDR3 amino acids: CASSWGQGITYEQYF. The CDR3, as DNA: TGCGCCAGCAGCTGGGGACAGGGAATAACCTACGAGCAGTACTTC. The chain has TRBV5-1 and TRBJ2-7; 9 bases map to TRBD1. Germline assignment: CDR1 SGHRS and CDR2 YFSETQ. Germline trimming cut 3 bases from V and 2 bases from J; bases unmatched to any gene: 6. CDR3 size: 15 residues.

The chain recombines TRBV4-2 with TRBJ1-1; D unresolved. This CDR3 is 14 amino acids long. Germline V CDR1 and CDR2: LGHNA, YNFKEQ. V was trimmed by 0 bases and J by 4 bases, leaving 9 bases between them. The CDR3 nucleotides read TGTGCCAGCAGCCAAGAGGAGGGCCTCACTGAAGCTTTCTTT. Its translation: CASSQEEGLTEAFF.

In its sample, this clone was seen once. This chain joins TRBV19 and TRBJ2-2; D gene ambiguous. The CDR3 totals 13 residues. V was pared by 3 bases and J by 4 bases, with 6 bases between. The germline gives CDR1 LNHDA, CDR2 SQIVND (reference sequence). DNA of the CDR3: TGTGCCAGTAGTATCGGCGGCACCGGGGAGCTGTTTTTT. Encoded protein: CASSIGGTGELFF.

The chain is built from TRBV10-3 and TRBJ2-7; 8 bases map to TRBD1. The CDR3 consists of 14 residues. Losses at the gene ends were 6 bases for V and 4 bases for J; bases not matched to a gene: 8. CDR1 ENHRY and CDR2 SYGVKD come from the germline V gene. Here the CDR3 DNA reads TGTGCCATCAGCCCCGGGACAGGACAGTACGAGCAGTACTTC. Encoded protein: CAISPGTGQYEQYF.

This clone appeared once. The chain is built from TRBV27 and TRBJ2-1; 11 nucleotides agree with TRBD1. The germline V gene encodes CDR1 MNHEY and CDR2 SMNVEV (reference sequence). V lost 5 bases and J lost 3; bases outside the gene matches: 9. This CDR3 is built from 17 residues. The CDR3 DNA sequence: TGTGCCAGCAGTACCAGGGACAGGGGGAGTTTCTACAATGAGCAGTTCTTC. It encodes CASSTRDRGSFYNEQFF.

The V gene is TRBV27, the J gene TRBJ2-6; D perhaps matches TRBD2 (6 bases). The CDR3 is 20 amino acids. Germline assignment: CDR1 MNHEY and CDR2 SMNVEV (reference sequence). Trimming removed 3 bases from V and 0 bases from J, with 21 bases in between. The CDR3 DNA reads TGTGCCAGCAGTTTGAGTCGGCAGTGGCGGGATAGCTCTGGGGCCAACGTCCTGACTTTC. This codes for CASSLSRQWRDSSGANVLTF.

The V gene is TRBV5-6, the J gene TRBJ1-2, with 7 bases that match TRBD1. Trimming cost V 4 bases and J 3 bases; bases outside gene matches: 12. Looked up from germline, CDR1 is SGHDT and CDR2 is YYEEEE. This CDR3 has 16 amino acids. The CDR3 DNA is TGTGCCAGCAGCCTAAAGGGACAGCAAGCCTACTATGGCTACACCTTC. It encodes CASSLKGQQAYYGYTF.

This clone turned up a few times. This chain connects TRBV29-1 to TRBJ2-2, with 7 positions matching TRBD1. This CDR3 region has 14 residues. CDR1 and CDR2 from the germline V gene are SQVTM and ANQGSEA. Trimming removed 6 bases from V and 5 bases from J; junction bases left unmatched: 9. The CDR3: CSVNRDRQTGELFF. CDR3 DNA sequence: TGCAGCGTAAACCGGGACAGACAGACCGGGGAGCTGTTTTTT.

The V and J genes are TRBV11-3 and TRBJ1-1; 8 positions match TRBD1. CDR3 length: 13 amino acids. Trimming removed 5 bases from V and 2 bases from J; junction bases left unmatched: 1. The germline V gene encodes CDR1 SGHNT and CDR2 YENEEA. The CDR3 loop reads CASSGQGNTEAFF. The CDR3 nucleotides read TGTGCCAGCAGCGGACAGGGAAACACTGAAGCTTTCTTT.